Below, 17 T cell receptor beta chains from the same sample are listed, as sequenced in a study of T cells after posttransplantation cyclophosphamide. TCRdb keeps only in-frame clones here, not all; method: immunoSEQ multiplex PCR. The repertoire shows about 12,000 clones, none seen only once; the top ten take 7.3%. Sequencing used PBMCs. These receptors were collected from a middle-aged woman in good health, CMV-negative, and a related stem cell transplant donor.

This clone was observed a handful of times. The junction departs from the called germline gene at one end, perhaps through a read error. Other nucleotide sequences from this sample produce the same CDR3. The V call is TRBV11-2, the J call TRBJ2-7; TRBD1 might be the D (6 bases). CDR1 is SGHAT and CDR2 is FQNNGV in the germline V gene. The CDR3 length is 14 residues. The CDR3 bases are TGTGCCAGCAGCTTAGAAGGACAGAGCTACGAGCAGTACTTT. The encoded protein is CASSLEGQSYEQYF. The full variable domain, rest sourced from reference TRBV11-2 and TRBJ2-7, is EAGVAQSPRYKIIEKRQSVAFWCNPISGHATLYWYQQILGQGPKLLIQFQNNGVVDDSQLPKDRFSAERLKGVDSTLKIQPAKLEDSAVYLCASSLEGQSYEQYFGPGTRLTVT.

At least ten counts were recorded for this clone. The chain combines TRBV2 with TRBJ2-2; D is undetermined. V lost 3 bases and J lost 0, with 5 bases in between. The CDR3 covers 14 residues. Germline lookup yields CDR1 SNHLY and CDR2 FYNNEI. The CDR3: CASSDRSNTGELFF. CDR3 in DNA: TGTGCCAGCAGTGACAGATCGAACACCGGGGAGCTGTTTTTT.

The table lists this clone with many counts. The chain recombines TRBV6-1 with TRBJ2-5; D perhaps matches TRBD1 (6 bases). Germline loops: CDR1 MNHNS, CDR2 SASEGT. This CDR3 is 13 amino acids long. V was clipped by 6 bases and J by 8 bases, with 16 bases between them. The CDR3 coding sequence is TGTGCCAGCAGGAATGACAGGTTGGGCACCCAGTACTTC. It is translated as CASRNDRLGTQYF.

This clone occurred a few times. V is TRBV7-8 and J is TRBJ2-2, with D maybe TRBD1 (6 bases). This CDR3 region has 14 residues. Looked up from germline, CDR1 is SGHVS and CDR2 is FQNEAQ. Trimming took off 5 bases at V and 3 bases at J, with 10 bases between the two ends. In nucleotides, the CDR3 is TGTGCCAGCAGCCCCCAGGGGTACACCGGGGAGCTGTTTTTT. Its protein product is CASSPQGYTGELFF.

This clone was recorded many times. The chain carries TRBV18 and TRBJ2-3; 7 bases are a match to TRBD1. Trimming removed 3 bases from V and 2 bases from J; junction bases left unmatched: 5. Germline V gives CDR1 KGHSH, CDR2 LQKENI. The CDR3 loop spans 15 amino acids. The CDR3 DNA reads as TGTGCCAGCTCACCTCGACAGGGTTCCACAGATACGCAGTATTTT. Translating it yields CASSPRQGSTDTQYF.

This clone was observed at least ten times. The CDR3 here is CATRWTGPFCGELFF. The CDR3 nucleotides are TGTGCCACCCGCTGGACAGGTCCTTTTTGTGGGGAGCTGTTTTTT. This chain joins TRBV6-4 and TRBJ2-2; TRBD1 matches 7 bases. CDR3 length: 15 amino acids. The trim removed 10 bases at V and 8 bases at J, leaving 16 bases unmatched. Germline-derived CDR1 and CDR2 are MRHNA and SNTAGT.

There are many counts of this clone. This rearrangement joins TRBV5-4 to TRBJ2-6, with a possible D match to TRBD1 (5 bases). This CDR3 has 16 amino acids. CDR1 is SGHNT and CDR2 is YYREEE in the germline V gene (reference sequence). With 3 bases removed from V and 0 bases from J, the gap between germline ends came to 10 bases. Here the CDR3 DNA reads TGTGCCAGCAGCTCCAGGGTTAGCTCTGGGGCCAACGTCCTGACTTTC. It codes for CASSSRVSSGANVLTF.

This clone was observed many times. This chain connects TRBV6-4 to TRBJ1-1; tentative D call: TRBD1 (5 bases). In germline, CDR1 is MRHNA, CDR2 SNTAGT. V gave up 6 bases and J gave up 1 base, with 9 bases separating them. The CDR3 is 13 residues long. The CDR3 sequence is CASSEGQNTEAFF. CDR3 bases: TGTGCCAGCAGCGAAGGACAGAACACTGAAGCTTTCTTT.

This clone showed up many times. This sequence joins TRBV5-4 and TRBJ2-2; 11 bases fit TRBD2. Germline CDR1 and CDR2: SGHNT and YYREEE (reference sequence). The length of the CDR3 is 16 residues. With 3 bases clipped from V and 2 bases from J, the junction kept 3 bases outside the gene matches. The CDR3 reads CASSSGTSGNTGELFF. The CDR3 DNA reads TGTGCCAGCAGCTCCGGGACTAGCGGCAACACCGGGGAGCTGTTTTTT.

The table lists this clone with many counts. The chain's CDR3 is CASSPRTAGNTIYF. CDR3 DNA: TGTGCCAGCTCACCTCGGACAGCTGGAAACACCATATATTTT. The chain combines TRBV18 with TRBJ1-3, with a weak D call TRBD1 (6 bases). CDR1 and CDR2 from the germline V gene are KGHSH and LQKENI. Trimming left V 3 bases short and J 2 bases short, with 8 bases between. The CDR3 consists of 14 residues.

Many counts were recorded for this clone. The gene calls are TRBV2 and TRBJ2-5, with D possibly being TRBD1 (6 bases). V was shortened by 4 bases and J by 5 bases, with 11 bases between the two germline ends. CDR3 length: 13 residues. Germline V CDR1 and CDR2: SNHLY, FYNNEI. The CDR3 here is CASSGQGWETQYF. In DNA, the CDR3 is TGTGCCAGCAGTGGGCAGGGGTGGGAGACCCAGTACTTC.

V and J are TRBV5-6 and TRBJ1-5; D ambiguous. Trimming shortened V by 0 bases and J by 5 bases, and 6 bases separated the two germline ends. Germline values: CDR1 SGHDT, CDR2 YYEEEE. The CDR3 length is 13 residues. CDR3 loop: CASSLGTYQPQHF. Here the CDR3 DNA reads TGTGCCAGCAGCTTGGGGACTTATCAGCCCCAGCATTTT.

In this sample, this clone turned up many times. The chain carries TRBV4-3 and TRBJ1-5, with 9 bases that match TRBD1. The J segment lost 6 bases and the V segment lost 3 bases, leaving 12 bases of the junction unmatched. CDR1 and CDR2 from the germline V gene are LGHNA and YSLEER. The CDR3 is 17 residues long. CDR3 in DNA: TGCGCCAGCAGCCAGAAACTGGGGACAGGGTATTCTCAGCCCCAGCATTTT. It codes for CASSQKLGTGYSQPQHF.

The table lists this clone with many counts. V gene TRBV7-2 combines with J gene TRBJ2-1; TRBD2 aligns across 12 bases. The germline V gene has CDR1 SGHTA and CDR2 FQGNSA. This CDR3 is built from 16 residues. The trim removed 5 bases at V and 3 bases at J, leaving 5 bases unmatched. The CDR3 coding sequence is TGTGCCAGCAGCCGGACTAGCGGGAATATCTACAATGAGCAGTTCTTC. It encodes CASSRTSGNIYNEQFF.

The V call is TRBV12-3 or TRBV12-4, the J call TRBJ2-1, with TRBD2 as a possible D gene (6 bases). The germline V and J ends were trimmed by 4 bases and 8 bases, with 18 bases remaining between them. This CDR3 has 15 amino acids. This chain's CDR3 is CASSSSSTSVYEQFF. DNA of the CDR3: TGTGCCAGCAGTTCCTCATCGACTAGTGTATATGAGCAGTTCTTC.

This clone was found a few times. The chain has TRBV7-2 and TRBJ2-7; 8 nucleotides line up with TRBD2. This CDR3 is 14 amino acids long. Germline CDR1 reads SGHTA; CDR2 reads FQGNSA. V was clipped by 3 bases and J by 0 bases; unmatched bases: 1. CDR3 loop: CASSLGTSSYEQYF. The DNA for the CDR3 is TGTGCCAGCAGCTTGGGGACTAGCTCCTACGAGCAGTACTTC.

V gene TRBV12-3 or TRBV12-4 combines with J gene TRBJ1-5; 8 bases are a match to TRBD1. V lost 5 bases to trimming and J lost 6 bases; unmatched junction nucleotides: 12. The CDR3 extends over 16 amino acids. CDR3 loop: CASSPQGANIFQPQHF. CDR3 sequence (DNA): TGTGCCAGCAGTCCGCAGGGGGCGAACATTTTTCAGCCCCAGCATTTT.